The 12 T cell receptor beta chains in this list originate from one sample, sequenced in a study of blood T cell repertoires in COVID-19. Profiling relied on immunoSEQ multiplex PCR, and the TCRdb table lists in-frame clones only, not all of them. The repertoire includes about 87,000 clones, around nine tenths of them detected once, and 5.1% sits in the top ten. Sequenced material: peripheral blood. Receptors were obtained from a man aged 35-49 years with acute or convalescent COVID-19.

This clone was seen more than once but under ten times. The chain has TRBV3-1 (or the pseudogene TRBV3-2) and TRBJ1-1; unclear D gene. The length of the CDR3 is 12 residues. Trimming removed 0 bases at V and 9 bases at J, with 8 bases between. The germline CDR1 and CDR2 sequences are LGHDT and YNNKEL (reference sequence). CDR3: CASSQEGRKAFF. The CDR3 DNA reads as TGTGCCAGCAGCCAAGAAGGCAGGAAAGCTTTCTTT.

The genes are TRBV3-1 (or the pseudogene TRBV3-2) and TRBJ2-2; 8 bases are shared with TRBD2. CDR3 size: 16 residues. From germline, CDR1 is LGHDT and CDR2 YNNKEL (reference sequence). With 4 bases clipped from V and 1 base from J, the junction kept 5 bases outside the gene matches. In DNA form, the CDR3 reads TGTGCCAGCAGCCGTCGGGGGGGTTTGAACACCGGGGAGCTGTTTTTT. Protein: CASSRRGGLNTGELFF.

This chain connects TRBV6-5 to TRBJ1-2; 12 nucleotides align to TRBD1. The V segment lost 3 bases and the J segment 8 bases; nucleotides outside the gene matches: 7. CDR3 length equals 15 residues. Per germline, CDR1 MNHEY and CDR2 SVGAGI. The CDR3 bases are TGTGCCAGCAGTTATTCGGGACAGGGGGCAGGAGGCTACACCTTC. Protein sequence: CASSYSGQGAGGYTF.

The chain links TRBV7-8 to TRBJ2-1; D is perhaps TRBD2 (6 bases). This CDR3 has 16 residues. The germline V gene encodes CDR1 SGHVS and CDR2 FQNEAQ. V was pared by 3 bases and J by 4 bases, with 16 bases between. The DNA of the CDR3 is TGTGCCAGCAGCTTCGATGGGCGGGGCCCGTACAATGAGCAGTTCTTC. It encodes CASSFDGRGPYNEQFF.

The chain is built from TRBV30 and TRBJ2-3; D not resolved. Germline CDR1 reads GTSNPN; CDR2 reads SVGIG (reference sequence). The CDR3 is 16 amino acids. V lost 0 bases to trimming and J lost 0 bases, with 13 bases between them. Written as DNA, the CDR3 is TGTGCCTGGAGTGTCCGTAGAATTACTAGCACAGATACGCAGTATTTT. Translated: CAWSVRRITSTDTQYF.

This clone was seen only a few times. This CDR3 is CASSITGGTGELFF. In DNA form, the CDR3 reads TGTGCCAGTAGTATAACGGGGGGAACCGGGGAGCTGTTTTTT. The chain employs TRBV19 and TRBJ2-2; the match to TRBD2 covers 7 bases. V lost 2 bases and J lost 5; bases outside the gene matches: 2. CDR1 and CDR2 from the germline V gene are LNHDA and SQIVND (reference sequence). The CDR3 length is 14 residues. Supplemented by reference TRBV19 and TRBJ2-2, the full variable domain reads DGGITQSPKYLFRKEGQNVTLSCEQNLNHDAMYWYRQDPGQGLRLIYYSQIVNDFQKGDIAEGYSVSREKKESFPLTVTSAQKNPTAFYLCASSITGGTGELFFGEGSRLTVL.

CDR3 DNA sequence: TGTGCCTCATTGCGGACAGGGAATTCACCCCTCCACTTT. Translating gives CASLRTGNSPLHF. The J gene is TRBJ1-6, the V gene TRBV30, with TRBD1 matching over 8 bases. CDR1 is GTSNPN, CDR2 SVGIG, per germline (reference sequence). After removal of 7 bases from V and 7 bases from J, the junction contained 6 bases not matched to a gene. There are 13 residues in the CDR3.

In DNA, the CDR3 is TGTGCCAGCAGCTTAAGGCAGGGTTCAGCGGGGGGCTCTGGAAACACCATATATTTT. Protein: CASSLRQGSAGGSGNTIYF. The chain links TRBV7-2 to TRBJ1-3; D may be TRBD1 (5 bases). Trimming shortened V by 2 bases and J by 0 bases, and 20 bases separated the two germline ends. The germline gives CDR1 SGHTA, CDR2 FQGNSA. The CDR3 runs to 19 residues.

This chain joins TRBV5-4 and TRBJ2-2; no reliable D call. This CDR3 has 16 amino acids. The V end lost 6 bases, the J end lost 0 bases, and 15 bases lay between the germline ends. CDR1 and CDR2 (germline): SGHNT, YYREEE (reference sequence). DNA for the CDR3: TGTGCCAGCACTTCTGGCGGCGATCCGAACACCGGGGAGCTGTTTTTT. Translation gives CASTSGGDPNTGELFF.

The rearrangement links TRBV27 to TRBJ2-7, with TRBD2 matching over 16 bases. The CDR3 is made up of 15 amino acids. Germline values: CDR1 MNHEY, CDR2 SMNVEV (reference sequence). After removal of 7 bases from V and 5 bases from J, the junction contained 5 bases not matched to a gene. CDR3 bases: TGTGCCAGCACCCCCGGGACTAGCGGGAGGGACGAGCAGTACTTC. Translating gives CASTPGTSGRDEQYF.

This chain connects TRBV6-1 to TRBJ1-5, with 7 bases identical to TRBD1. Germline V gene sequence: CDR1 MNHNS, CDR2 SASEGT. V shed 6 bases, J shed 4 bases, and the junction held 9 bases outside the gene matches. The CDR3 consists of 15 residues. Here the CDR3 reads CASSDTQGPNQPQHF. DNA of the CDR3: TGTGCCAGCAGCGACACACAGGGGCCGAATCAGCCCCAGCATTTT.

The CDR3 sequence: CASSPGRGGETQYF. In DNA form, the CDR3 reads TGTGCCAGCAGCCCCGGGCGGGGGGGAGAGACCCAGTACTTC. The rearrangement uses TRBV5-5 and TRBJ2-5; 9 bases agree with TRBD2. The CDR3 is made up of 14 amino acids. Losses at the gene ends were 4 bases for V and 4 bases for J; bases not matched to a gene: 5. CDR1 is SGHKS and CDR2 is YYEKEE in the germline V gene (reference sequence). Full variable domain (remainder filled in from reference TRBV5-5 and TRBJ2-5): DAGVTQSPTHLIKTRGQQVTLRCSPISGHKSVSWYQQVLGQGPQFIFQYYEKEERGRGNFPDRFSARQFPNYSSELNVNALLLGDSALYLCASSPGRGGETQYFGPGTRLLVL.